Below are 22 T cell receptor beta chains sequenced from a single sample in a study of blood T cell repertoires in COVID-19. Assay: immunoSEQ multiplex PCR; the TCRdb copy retains only in-frame clones and omits some. The sample shows 60,000 to 65,000 clones, roughly 84% of them seen only once. The sample comprised peripheral blood. All receptors derive from a woman in her fifties or sixties with acute or convalescent COVID-19.

This clone was seen a few times. This chain joins TRBV5-1 and TRBJ1-1, with unresolved D. Trimming shortened V by 1 base and J by 0 bases, and 10 bases separated the two germline ends. Germline V CDR1 and CDR2: SGHRS, YFSETQ. This CDR3 comprises 15 residues. CDR3 nucleotides: TGCGCCAGCAGCTTGCAGGAGGGCATGAACACTGAAGCTTTCTTT. Translation: CASSLQEGMNTEAFF. Full variable domain (rest looked up from reference TRBV5-1 and TRBJ1-1): KAGVTQTPRYLIKTRGQQVTLSCSPISGHRSVSWYQQTPGQGLQFLFEYFSETQRNKGNFPGRFSGRQFSNSRSEMNVSTLELGDSALYLCASSLQEGMNTEAFFGQGTRLTVV.

V and J are TRBV11-2 and TRBJ1-1; D might be TRBD1 (5 bases). Per germline, CDR1 SGHAT and CDR2 FQNNGV. The V end lost 1 base, the J end lost 4 bases, and 10 bases lay between the germline ends. The length of the CDR3 is 14 residues. The CDR3 bases are TGTGCCAGCAGCTTAGTGGCGGGGCGCACTGAAGCTTTCTTT. Amino acid sequence: CASSLVAGRTEAFF.

The gene calls are TRBV2 and TRBJ2-4; weak D call: TRBD1 (6 bases). Germline CDR1 is SNHLY and CDR2 is FYNNEI. V dropped 2 bases and J dropped 6 bases, with 11 bases sitting between them. This CDR3 has 14 residues. Here the CDR3 DNA reads TGTGCCAGCAGTGAACAGGGGTCGGGAAACATTCAGTACTTC. Its translation: CASSEQGSGNIQYF.

The chain uses TRBV10-2 and TRBJ2-3; D possibly corresponds to TRBD1 (6 bases). The germline gives CDR1 WSHSY, CDR2 SAAADI. V shed 6 bases and J shed 0 bases, with 10 bases lying between them. The CDR3 totals 14 residues. As DNA, the CDR3 is TGCGCCAGCAGGGACAGCGCTAGCACAGATACGCAGTATTTT. The encoded protein is CASRDSASTDTQYF.

The chain carries TRBV7-2 and TRBJ2-1; D possibly corresponds to TRBD2 (6 bases). Germline V CDR1 and CDR2: SGHTA, FQGNSA. Trimming shortened V by 0 bases and J by 6 bases, and 15 bases separated the two germline ends. CDR3 length: 16 amino acids. The CDR3: CASSLARWRGSNEQFF. The DNA for the CDR3 is TGTGCCAGCAGCTTAGCGCGTTGGAGGGGAAGCAATGAGCAGTTCTTC.

This CDR3 reads CSAALRDTQYF. The CDR3 DNA is TGCAGTGCTGCCCTTAGAGATACGCAGTATTTT. The chain links TRBV20-1 to TRBJ2-3; D not resolved. V lost 5 bases and J 5 bases, leaving 8 bases between the germline ends. From germline, CDR1 is DFQATT and CDR2 SNEGSKA (reference sequence). The CDR3 spans 11 residues.

The V gene is TRBV6-1, the J gene TRBJ1-2; D perhaps matches TRBD1 (5 bases). The CDR3 is 12 amino acids. CDR1 is MNHNS and CDR2 is SASEGT in the germline V gene. Trimming cost V 5 bases and J 8 bases, with 12 bases left between them. DNA for the CDR3: TGTGCCAGCAGTATCCAGGGCCAAGGCTACACCTTC. Its protein product is CASSIQGQGYTF.

The V call is TRBV6-5, the J call TRBJ2-5; 11 bases align to TRBD1. Looked up from germline, CDR1 is MNHEY and CDR2 is SVGAGI. The trim removed 5 bases at V and 4 bases at J, leaving 3 bases unmatched. CDR3 length equals 14 residues. The CDR3 is CASSIGTGGETQYF. The CDR3 region has the DNA TGTGCCAGCAGTATTGGGACAGGGGGAGAGACCCAGTACTTC.

This clone has just one count. The rearrangement uses TRBV23-1 and TRBJ1-2; D perhaps matches TRBD1 (6 bases). TRBV23-1 is marked as an open reading frame, function uncertain. V lost 2 bases to trimming and J lost 3 bases, with 13 bases between them. The CDR3 spans 15 residues. CDR3 nucleotide sequence: TGCGCCAGCAGTCAAAGGGGGGGAGCAGACTATGGCTACACCTTC. It yields the protein CASSQRGGADYGYTF.

The CDR3: CASSYPPGQGYGYTF. Here the CDR3 DNA reads TGTGCCAGCAGCTACCCTCCGGGACAGGGGTATGGCTACACCTTC. The chain employs TRBV6-5 and TRBJ1-2; TRBD1 aligns across 10 bases. The V gene's germline CDR1 is MNHEY and CDR2 SVGAGI. The CDR3 loop spans 15 amino acids. The trim removed 6 bases at V and 5 bases at J, leaving 9 bases unmatched.

This rearrangement joins TRBV19 to TRBJ1-3; D is ambiguous. CDR1 and CDR2 from the germline V gene are LNHDA and SQIVND (reference sequence). The CDR3 is 16 amino acids. The V and J ends lost 0 bases and 2 bases respectively, with 11 bases between them. CDR3 nucleotide sequence: TGTGCCAGTAGTATAGAGGTACTAACGCCTGGAAACACCATATATTTT. Translated, it gives CASSIEVLTPGNTIYF.

The J gene is TRBJ1-6, the V gene TRBV19, with TRBD1 matching over 9 bases. V lost 6 bases, J lost 0 bases, and 3 bases stayed unmatched. Germline CDR1 and CDR2: LNHDA and SQIVND (reference sequence). The CDR3 has 16 amino acids. The CDR3 region is CASRDRGSSYNSPLHF. The CDR3 bases are TGTGCCAGTAGGGACAGGGGTAGCTCCTATAATTCACCCCTCCACTTT. The entire variable domain, with the rest obtained from reference TRBV19 and TRBJ1-6, is as follows: DGGITQSPKYLFRKEGQNVTLSCEQNLNHDAMYWYRQDPGQGLRLIYYSQIVNDFQKGDIAEGYSVSREKKESFPLTVTSAQKNPTAFYLCASRDRGSSYNSPLHFGNGTRLTVT.

V gene TRBV3-1 (or the pseudogene TRBV3-2) combines with J gene TRBJ2-1; TRBD2 agrees at 9 bases. Per germline, CDR1 LGHDT and CDR2 YNNKEL (reference sequence). The CDR3 length is 16 residues. The V gene end was trimmed by 0 bases and the J gene end by 7 bases; junction bases not matched to a gene: 7. The CDR3 protein is CASSQERLAGWNEQFF. In DNA form, the CDR3 reads TGTGCCAGCAGCCAAGAAAGGCTAGCGGGGTGGAATGAGCAGTTCTTC.

The chain couples TRBV5-4 to TRBJ1-2; the match to TRBD1 covers 7 bases. J lost 8 bases, V lost 3 bases, and 10 bases had no gene match. Germline V gives CDR1 SGHNT, CDR2 YYREEE (reference sequence). This CDR3 is 14 amino acids long. In DNA form, the CDR3 reads TGTGCCAGCAGCTCCCGCGAGGGGGCGGGCGGCTACACCTTC. Its protein is CASSSREGAGGYTF.

The chain couples TRBV24-1 to TRBJ2-2, with a weak D call TRBD1 (5 bases). Trimming cost V 4 bases and J 5 bases, with 16 bases left between them. Germline V gives CDR1 KGHDR, CDR2 SFDVKD. The CDR3 is 16 residues long. The CDR3 is CATSESRRGRTGELFF. The CDR3 DNA is TGTGCCACCAGTGAGAGTAGAAGGGGCAGAACCGGGGAGCTGTTTTTT.

The J gene is TRBJ2-6, the V gene TRBV12-3 or TRBV12-4; D uncertain. The ends were cut back, 3 bases at V and 4 bases at J, with 4 bases in the middle. The CDR3 is 13 amino acids. The CDR3 protein is CASSFSGANVLTF. For the CDR3, the DNA is TGTGCCAGCAGTTTTTCAGGGGCCAACGTCCTGACTTTC.

This clone was counted only a few times. The chain uses TRBV5-1 and TRBJ1-1; D not certain. V lost 0 bases and J lost 4, with 13 bases in between. CDR3 length: 15 residues. CDR1 and CDR2 (germline): SGHRS, YFSETQ. The CDR3 DNA follows: TGCGCCAGCAGCTTGGTCGGAGGGAAGGGCACTGAAGCTTTCTTT. This sequence encodes CASSLVGGKGTEAFF.

This clone appeared a single time. The V and J genes are TRBV9 and TRBJ2-7; TRBD1 matches at 11 bases. Germline CDR1 and CDR2: SGDLS and YYNGEE. This CDR3 region has 14 residues. The ends lost 4 bases at V and 6 bases at J; junction bases unmatched: 6. CDR3 amino acids: CASSSRTGGGEQYF. The CDR3 coding sequence is TGTGCCAGCAGCTCTCGGACAGGGGGCGGCGAGCAGTACTTC.

The chain uses TRBV7-9 and TRBJ1-2; D possibly corresponds to TRBD1 (5 bases). The CDR3 totals 16 residues. Trimming pared 4 bases from V and 4 bases from J, leaving 19 bases between. Germline CDR1 reads SEHNR; CDR2 reads FQNEAQ (reference sequence). This CDR3 reads CASSSSPMGLPYGYTF. The CDR3 DNA reads as TGTGCCAGCAGCTCCTCGCCCATGGGACTTCCCTATGGCTACACCTTC.

This clone was seen a few times. This chain joins TRBV18 and TRBJ1-6, with D perhaps matching TRBD1 (5 bases). V lost 6 bases and J 9 bases, leaving 21 bases between the germline ends. This CDR3 spans 16 amino acids. CDR1 KGHSH and CDR2 LQKENI come from the germline V gene. The CDR3 spells CASSVGDSGRGSPLHF. Written as DNA, the CDR3 is TGTGCCAGCTCCGTCGGGGACTCGGGACGTGGTTCACCCCTCCACTTT.

This clone was observed a few times. V gene TRBV20-1 combines with J gene TRBJ1-5; D is perhaps TRBD1 (5 bases). The ends were cut back, 3 bases at V and 0 bases at J, with 15 bases in the middle. Germline assignment: CDR1 DFQATT and CDR2 SNEGSKA (reference sequence). The CDR3 is 16 amino acids. CDR3 nucleotides: TGCAGTGCTAGTCCCAATGGACATTTTAGCAATCAGCCCCAGCATTTT. Amino acid sequence: CSASPNGHFSNQPQHF.

The chain carries TRBV6-6 and TRBJ1-1, with TRBD1 as a possible D gene (6 bases). Trimming removed 5 bases from V and 5 bases from J, with 9 bases in between. This CDR3 has 12 residues. Germline CDR1 is MNHNY and CDR2 is SVGAGI (reference sequence). The CDR3 loop reads CASSAQGTEAFF. CDR3 DNA: TGTGCCAGCAGTGCCCAGGGGACTGAAGCTTTCTTT.